These T cell receptor beta chains were read from a single sample in a study of control samples from healthy donors and cancer patients. TCRdb keeps only in-frame clones here, not all; method: immunoSEQ multiplex PCR. Of about 150,000 clones in the sample, under 90% are singletons; the top ten hold roughly 5%. Sequencing input: blood. These receptors were collected from a young man in good health. Both conserved end residues are part of each CDR3. A D gene is named only where the DNA matches it firmly. Clone size is stated in some rows and not others, as once, few, many or a class when expanded.

size: NA; J: TRBJ1-2; V: TRBV6-5; D: NA; CDR3: CASRIEGYGYTF; DNA: TGTGCCAGCAGGATTGAGGGTTATGGCTACACCTTC
size: NA; J: TRBJ1-1; V: TRBV5-6; D: NA; CDR3: CASSPQGLAEAFF; DNA: TGTGCCAGCAGCCCACAGGGCCTGGCTGAAGCTTTCTTT
size: NA; J: TRBJ2-7; V: TRBV6-2/TRBV6-3; D: TRBD1; CDR3: CASSLLGTASYEQYF; DNA: TGTGCCAGCAGTTTGCTCGGGACAGCCTCATACGAGCAGTACTTC
size: NA; J: TRBJ2-1; V: TRBV6-5; D: TRBD2; CDR3: CASSYGGAGGRDEQFF; DNA: TGTGCCAGCAGTTACGGGGGTGCGGGGGGCCGGGATGAGCAGTTCTTC
size: NA; J: TRBJ2-2; V: TRBV10-1; D: TRBD2; CDR3: CASSSRGGPANTGELFF; DNA: TGCGCCAGCAGTTCCCGGGGAGGGCCCGCGAACACCGGGGAGCTGTTTTTT
size: NA; J: TRBJ1-1; V: TRBV2; D: NA; CDR3: CASSEQPNTEAFF; DNA: TGTGCCAGCAGTGAACAGCCGAACACTGAAGCTTTCTTT
size: once; J: TRBJ1-1; V: TRBV4-3; D: NA; CDR3: CASSPRLLDSSMNTEAFF; DNA: TGCGCCAGCAGCCCACGCCTCCTAGACTCGAGCATGAACACTGAAGCTTTCTTT
size: NA; J: TRBJ2-3; V: TRBV7-9; D: NA; CDR3: CASSPLGAPTDTQYF; DNA: TGTGCCAGCAGCCCCCTAGGGGCGCCCACAGATACGCAGTATTTT
size: NA; J: TRBJ1-3; V: TRBV12-5; D: TRBD1; CDR3: CASGLTRGDSRSSGNTIYF; DNA: TGTGCTAGTGGTTTAACCCGAGGGGACAGCCGGAGCTCTGGAAACACCATATATTTT
size: NA; J: TRBJ2-7; V: TRBV12-5; D: TRBD2; CDR3: CASGLPPGLAGSRGQYF; DNA: TGTGCTAGTGGTTTGCCGCCGGGACTAGCGGGTAGTCGGGGGCAGTACTTC
size: NA; J: TRBJ1-1; V: TRBV5-1; D: NA; CDR3: CASSPDWGNTEAFF; DNA: TGCGCCAGCAGCCCCGATTGGGGGAACACTGAAGCTTTCTTT
size: NA; J: TRBJ1-5; V: TRBV29-1; D: NA; CDR3: CSATEGGVNQPQHF; DNA: TGCAGCGCCACAGAGGGGGGGGTAAATCAGCCCCAGCATTTT
size: NA; J: TRBJ2-5; V: TRBV4-1; D: TRBD2; CDR3: CASSQDTLAGETQYF; DNA: TGCGCCAGCAGCCAAGATACACTAGCGGGAGAGACCCAGTACTTC
size: NA; J: TRBJ1-2; V: TRBV7-9; D: TRBD1; CDR3: CASSREDRGSNYGYTF; DNA: TGTGCCAGCAGCCGCGAGGACAGGGGTAGTAACTATGGCTACACCTTC
size: NA; J: TRBJ1-2; V: TRBV23-1; D: TRBD1; CDR3: CASSQSMARGGLGYTF; DNA: TGCGCCAGCAGTCAATCCATGGCCAGGGGGGGACTTGGCTACACCTTC
size: NA; J: TRBJ2-7; V: TRBV4-2; D: TRBD1; CDR3: CASSQGTGNYEQYF; DNA: TGTGCCAGCAGCCAAGGGACAGGAAACTACGAGCAGTACTTC
size: NA; J: TRBJ2-7; V: TRBV6-6; D: TRBD1; CDR3: CASSLPLTGGNSYEQYF; DNA: TGTGCCAGCAGTCTCCCCTTGACAGGGGGAAACTCCTACGAGCAGTACTTC
size: few; J: TRBJ2-7; V: TRBV5-1; D: NA; CDR3: CASSSLDWTSGYEQYF; DNA: TGCGCCAGCAGCTCCCTAGACTGGACGTCTGGCTACGAGCAGTACTTC
size: NA; J: TRBJ1-1; V: TRBV6-5; D: TRBD1; CDR3: CATLRDRGRAEAFF; DNA: TGTGCCACCCTCCGGGACAGGGGGCGGGCTGAAGCTTTCTTT
size: NA; J: TRBJ2-6; V: TRBV30; D: NA; CDR3: CAWTGGANVLTF; DNA: TGTGCCTGGACGGGCGGGGCCAACGTCCTGACTTTC
size: NA; J: TRBJ2-7; V: TRBV9; D: NA; CDR3: CASSPGSAYEQYF; DNA: TGTGCCAGCAGCCCAGGTTCAGCCTACGAGCAGTACTTC
size: NA; J: TRBJ1-6; V: TRBV6-5; D: NA; CDR3: CAGSDSSPLHF; DNA: TGTGCCGGCAGTGACTCTTCACCCCTCCACTTT
size: NA; J: TRBJ1-2; V: TRBV2; D: TRBD1; CDR3: CASRGQGAARGYTF; DNA: TGTGCCAGCAGGGGACAGGGGGCAGCGAGGGGCTACACCTTC
size: NA; J: TRBJ2-7; V: TRBV7-8; D: NA; CDR3: CASSPPGTVRSEQYF; DNA: TGTGCCAGCAGCCCACCCGGGACTGTCCGATCCGAGCAGTACTTC
size: NA; J: TRBJ2-5; V: TRBV19; D: TRBD2; CDR3: CASSYRRAGDVETQYF; DNA: TGTGCCAGTAGTTACAGAAGAGCGGGAGACGTGGAGACCCAGTACTTC
size: NA; J: TRBJ2-1; V: TRBV9; D: TRBD2; CDR3: CASSPAGRGGEQFF; DNA: TGTGCCAGCAGCCCAGCAGGGCGGGGGGGTGAGCAGTTCTTC
size: NA; J: TRBJ2-5; V: TRBV5-1; D: NA; CDR3: CASSLARQGETQYF; DNA: TGCGCCAGCAGCTTGGCCCGGCAGGGAGAGACCCAGTACTTC
size: NA; J: TRBJ2-1; V: TRBV4-3; D: TRBD2; CDR3: CASSQDSGGGGHEQFF; DNA: TGCGCCAGCAGCCAAGATTCGGGGGGAGGCGGGCATGAGCAGTTCTTC
size: NA; J: TRBJ1-2; V: TRBV12-3/TRBV12-4; D: NA; CDR3: CASSLQAYGYTF; DNA: TGTGCCAGCAGTTTACAGGCTTATGGCTACACCTTC
size: NA; J: TRBJ2-1; V: TRBV5-6; D: TRBD2; CDR3: CASSAGTSGGAWEYEQFF; DNA: TGTGCCAGCAGCGCAGGGACTAGCGGGGGGGCATGGGAATATGAGCAGTTCTTC